The clone carrying this T cell receptor (beta chain) was seen at least ten times. The source of the sample is a study of blood T cell repertoires in COVID-19. About the research overall: Acute-phase and convalescent COVID-19 samples originated in the United States, Italy and Spain. From T cells, B-cell-depleted T cells, or PBMCs came the material, which was cDNA or gDNA.

The junction had 4 bases not matched to a gene; V was cut back by 3 bases and J by 0 bases. This CDR3 has 15 residues. In germline, CDR1 is LNHDA, CDR2 SQIVND (reference sequence). In the original analysis: Estimation of nucleated cell counts relied on the amplification of reference gene primers. Data came from immunoSEQ multiplex PCR; TCRdb stores just in-frame clones and leaves some out. That table supplies the V and J calls and clone size; D and trimming were determined from the DNA. This sample carries some 90,000 clones, 89% of them seen once, and the ten largest clones take 5% to 6.5%. Sample: peripheral blood. The chain employs TRBV19 and TRBJ1-2; 7 nucleotides agree with TRBD1. The receptor was isolated from a woman over 75 with active COVID-19. CDR3 nucleotides: TGTGCCAGTAGTATCGGGACAGCTACTAACTATGGCTACACCTTC. This codes for CASSIGTATNYGYTF. Using reference TRBV19 and TRBJ1-2 for the parts outside the CDR3, the full variable domain is DGGITQSPKYLFRKEGQNVTLSCEQNLNHDAMYWYRQDPGQGLRLIYYSQIVNDFQKGDIAEGYSVSREKKESFPLTVTSAQKNPTAFYLCASSIGTATNYGYTFGSGTRLTVV.